The T cell receptor beta chain described here comes from a study of vaccination and CD4 T cells after COVID-19. An Oncomine TCR Beta short-read assay was used to sequence the DNA from cultured CD4+ T cells. TCRdb fed the PCR reads into MiXCR, producing one record per CDR3 protein. This table has around 20,000 distinct CDR3 sequences, approximately 56% appearing once. This clonotype was recorded only once. Its matching antigen is unknown. Indicated treatment: roughly ten-day PBMC culture with coronavirus spike peptide pools or control peptides (ViraFEST assay). The CDR3 runs 15 residues. Trimming at V came to 3 bases and at J to 0 bases, leaving 4 bases not matched to a gene. The germline gives CDR1 LNHDA, CDR2 SQIVND (reference sequence).

This chain links TRBV19 with TRBJ2-7; TRBD1 aligns across 8 bases. The sample in question was CD4+ T cells from blood, cultured in vitro, obtained after SARS-CoV-2 vaccination. The receptor was derived from a human donor who received a COVID-19 vaccine. This CDR3 is CASSIGQGDSYEQYF. Here the CDR3 DNA reads TGTGCCAGTAGTATCGGACAGGGTGACTCCTACGAGCAGTACTTC.